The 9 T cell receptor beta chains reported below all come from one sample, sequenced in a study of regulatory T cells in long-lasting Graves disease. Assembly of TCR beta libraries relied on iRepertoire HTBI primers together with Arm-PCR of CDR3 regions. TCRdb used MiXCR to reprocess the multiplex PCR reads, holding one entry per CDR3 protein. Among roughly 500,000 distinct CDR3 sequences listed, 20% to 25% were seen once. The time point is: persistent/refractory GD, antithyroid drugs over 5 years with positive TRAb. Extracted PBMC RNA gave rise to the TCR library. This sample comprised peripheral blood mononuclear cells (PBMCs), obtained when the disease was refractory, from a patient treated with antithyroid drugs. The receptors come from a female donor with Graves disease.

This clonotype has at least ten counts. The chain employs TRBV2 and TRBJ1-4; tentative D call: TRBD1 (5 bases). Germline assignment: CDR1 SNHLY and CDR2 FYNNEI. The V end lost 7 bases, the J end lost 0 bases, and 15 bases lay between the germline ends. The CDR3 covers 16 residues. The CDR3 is CASIRRVMTTNEKLFF. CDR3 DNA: TGTGCCAGCATTCGCAGGGTGATGACAACTAATGAAAAACTGTTTTTT.

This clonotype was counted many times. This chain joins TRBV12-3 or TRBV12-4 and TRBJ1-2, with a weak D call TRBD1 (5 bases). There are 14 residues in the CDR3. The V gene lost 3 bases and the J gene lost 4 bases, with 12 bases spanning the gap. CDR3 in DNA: TGTGCCAGCAGTTTCGTCGACAGCATCTATGGCTACACCTTC. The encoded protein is CASSFVDSIYGYTF.

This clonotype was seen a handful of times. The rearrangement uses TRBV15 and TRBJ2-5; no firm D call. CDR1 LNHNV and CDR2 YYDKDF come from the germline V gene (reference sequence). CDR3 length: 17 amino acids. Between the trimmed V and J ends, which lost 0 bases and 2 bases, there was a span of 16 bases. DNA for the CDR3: TGTGCCACCAGCAGAGATATGCCACCTCTCCGTCAAGAGACCCAGTACTTC. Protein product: CATSRDMPPLRQETQYF.

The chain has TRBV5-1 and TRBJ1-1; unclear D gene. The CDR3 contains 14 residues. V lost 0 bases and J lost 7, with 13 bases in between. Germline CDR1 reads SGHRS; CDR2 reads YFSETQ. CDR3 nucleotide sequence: TGCGCCAGCAGCTTGGTTGGTGGGATCGGTGAAGCTTTCTTT. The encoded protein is CASSLVGGIGEAFF.

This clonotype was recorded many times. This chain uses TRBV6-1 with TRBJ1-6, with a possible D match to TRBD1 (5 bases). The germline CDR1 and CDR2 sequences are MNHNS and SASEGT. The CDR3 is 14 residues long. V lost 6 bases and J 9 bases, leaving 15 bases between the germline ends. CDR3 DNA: TGTGCCAGCAGGGGCAGGGTATTGAGTTCACCCCTCCACTTT. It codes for CASRGRVLSSPLHF.

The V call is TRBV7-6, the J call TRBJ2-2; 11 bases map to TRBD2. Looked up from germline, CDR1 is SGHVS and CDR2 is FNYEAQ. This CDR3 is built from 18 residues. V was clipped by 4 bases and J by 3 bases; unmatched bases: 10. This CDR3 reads CASSSLLLAGGYTGELFF. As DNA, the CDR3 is TGTGCCAGCAGCTCGCTCCTCCTAGCGGGGGGTTACACCGGGGAGCTGTTTTTT.

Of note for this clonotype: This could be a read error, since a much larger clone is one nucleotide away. CDR3 coding DNA: TGTGCCAGCCGTTATAGGTTGAGCACTGAAGCTTTCTTT. Protein sequence: CASRYRLSTEAFF. This rearrangement joins TRBV28 to TRBJ1-1; D remains unclear. Trimming took 8 bases from V and 4 from J, leaving 14 bases between them. The CDR3 is 13 amino acids. CDR1 is MDHEN and CDR2 is SYDVKM in the germline V gene. Together with reference TRBV28 and TRBJ1-1, the CDR3 gives the full variable domain: DVKVTQSSRYLVKRTGEKVFLECVQDMDHENMFWYRQDPGLGLRLIYFSYDVKMKEKGDIPEGYSVSREKKERFSLILESASTNQTSMYLCASRYRLSTEAFFGQGTRLTVV.

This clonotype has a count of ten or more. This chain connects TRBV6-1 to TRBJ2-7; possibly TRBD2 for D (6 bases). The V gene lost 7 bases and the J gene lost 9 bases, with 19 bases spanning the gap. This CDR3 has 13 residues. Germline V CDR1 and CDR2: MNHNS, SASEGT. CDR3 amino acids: CASKGSVGGGQYF. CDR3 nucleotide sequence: TGTGCCAGCAAAGGTAGCGTGGGAGGCGGGCAGTACTTC.

As DNA, the CDR3 is TGTGCCAGCAGTGACGGATCAACTAATGAAAAACTGTTTTTT. This codes for CASSDGSTNEKLFF. The chain employs TRBV6-1 and TRBJ1-4; D remains ambiguous. V gave up 3 bases and J gave up 0 bases, with 5 bases separating them. The CDR3 has 14 amino acids. Germline CDR1 and CDR2: MNHNS and SASEGT.